This T cell receptor (beta chain) derives from a study of CD8+CD57+ T cells in acquired aplastic anemia. Study context: CD4+ and CD8+ cells, once sorted, gave DNA averaging around 3.4 ug. Study-level points and caveats: Patients and controls were found to share twenty-nine CD8+ CDR3 sequences.

As concerns this clonotype: What it recognizes is unknown.

Profiling that covered TCR beta VDJ and CDR3 relied on genomic DNA as its template. TCRdb recomputed calls from the reads with MiXCR, one row per CDR3 protein. The data hold 200,000 or so distinct CDR3 sequences, with around 66% observed a single time. The ends were cut back, 3 bases at V and 4 bases at J, with 13 bases in the middle. The germline CDR1 and CDR2 sequences are SGHNT and YYREEE (reference sequence). This CDR3 is built from 14 residues. V and J are TRBV5-4 and TRBJ1-2; the D gene is possibly TRBD1 (5 bases). Sequenced material: sorted CD4+, CD8+, or CD8+CD57+ T cells (not recorded which) from PBMCs. The TCR was taken from a human donor with severe aplastic anemia or a healthy control (not recorded which). The CDR3 sequence: CASSSAGFGYGYTF. DNA for the CDR3: TGTGCCAGCAGCTCCGCAGGGTTTGGCTATGGCTACACCTTC.